These 27 T cell receptor beta chains came from one sample sequenced in a study of blood T cell repertoires in COVID-19 (TCRdb year 2020). Libraries were made using the immunoSEQ multiplex PCR assay. Here the immuneACCESS table is served through TCRdb, limited to in-frame sequences with V and J called. Missing clones are a known gap in these copies; in checked studies unresolved V genes cover under half, and the rest lacks a known reason. The sample profile shows some 120,000 clones; approximately 84% of them were found once. The ten biggest clones cover roughly an eighth of the sample. Material: peripheral blood. The origin of the receptors is a woman aged 25 to 39 who had recovered from COVID-19.

The rearrangement links TRBV6-5 to TRBJ1-5, with 8 nucleotides matching TRBD1. CDR1 and CDR2 from the germline V gene are MNHEY and SVGAGI. With V trimmed by 5 bases and J by 4 bases, 7 bases remained unmatched. This CDR3 has 15 amino acids. The CDR3 coding sequence is TGTGCCAGCAGTCCCCGGGACAGGAGTAATCAGCCCCAGCATTTT. Its translation: CASSPRDRSNQPQHF.

This chain connects TRBV2 to TRBJ2-7; maybe TRBD2 (6 bases). V was pared by 3 bases and J by 5 bases, with 8 bases between. Per germline, CDR1 SNHLY and CDR2 FYNNEI. The CDR3 is made up of 12 amino acids. CDR3: CASSEWGDEQYF. For the CDR3, the DNA is TGTGCCAGCAGTGAGTGGGGGGACGAGCAGTACTTC.

The chain is built from TRBV7-9 and TRBJ2-3, with a tentative D call TRBD2 (6 bases). The V gene's germline CDR1 is SEHNR and CDR2 FQNEAQ (reference sequence). The CDR3 runs 15 residues. Trimming left V 5 bases short and J 3 bases short, with 15 bases between. The CDR3 loop reads CASSQPGTGTDTQYF. In nucleotides, the CDR3 is TGTGCCAGCAGCCAGCCGGGGACTGGTACAGATACGCAGTATTTT.

This clone was recorded a few times. The chain joins TRBV29-1 to TRBJ2-7; D perhaps matches TRBD1 (6 bases). The CDR3 loop spans 14 amino acids. Germline values: CDR1 SQVTM, CDR2 ANQGSEA. V was pared by 2 bases and J by 3 bases, with 14 bases between. The CDR3 coding sequence is TGCAGCGTTGAATTGGCGACAGGAGTCTACGAGCAGTACTTC. This codes for CSVELATGVYEQYF.

Points on this clone: Other nucleotide sequences from this sample produce the same CDR3. The chain uses TRBV2 and TRBJ1-1, with D perhaps matching TRBD1 (5 bases). Looked up from germline, CDR1 is SNHLY and CDR2 is FYNNEI. The germline V and J ends were trimmed by 9 bases and 1 base, with 15 bases remaining between them. The CDR3 has 14 amino acids. The CDR3 coding sequence is TGTGCCAGTTCGCTCCAGGGAGGGAACACTGAAGCTTTCTTT. Protein sequence: CASSLQGGNTEAFF. Looking up the rest from reference TRBV2 and TRBJ1-1 gives the full variable domain: EPEVTQTPSHQVTQMGQEVILRCVPISNHLYFYWYRQILGQKVEFLVSFYNNEISEKSEIFDDQFSVERPDGSNFTLKIRSTKLEDSAMYFCASSLQGGNTEAFFGQGTRLTVV.

V is TRBV6-5 and J is TRBJ1-1, with 7 bases fitting TRBD1. Trimming cost V 7 bases and J 7 bases; bases outside gene matches: 9. The CDR3 consists of 13 residues. Germline CDR1 is MNHEY and CDR2 is SVGAGI. CDR3 loop: CASTQPQGGEAFF. CDR3 bases: TGTGCCAGCACTCAGCCCCAGGGGGGTGAAGCTTTCTTT.

The chain carries TRBV12-3 or TRBV12-4 and TRBJ2-7; tentatively, D is TRBD2 (6 bases). V lost 4 bases to trimming and J lost 6 bases, with 13 bases between them. The CDR3 is made up of 13 amino acids. CDR3 sequence (DNA): TGTGCCAGCAGTTATGGCGGGATGGGCGAGCAGTACTTC. Protein product: CASSYGGMGEQYF.

This chain uses TRBV2 with TRBJ2-3; 9 bases map to TRBD2. Germline V CDR1 and CDR2: SNHLY, FYNNEI. The CDR3 is 20 residues long. Germline trimming cut 1 base from V and 0 bases from J; bases unmatched to any gene: 14. Here the CDR3 DNA reads TGTGCCAGCAGTGAAGATAAAGGCGGGGGGGCAGGGAGGAGCACAGATACGCAGTATTTT. It specifies CASSEDKGGGAGRSTDTQYF. Drawing the rest from reference TRBV2 and TRBJ2-3, the complete variable domain is EPEVTQTPSHQVTQMGQEVILRCVPISNHLYFYWYRQILGQKVEFLVSFYNNEISEKSEIFDDQFSVERPDGSNFTLKIRSTKLEDSAMYFCASSEDKGGGAGRSTDTQYFGPGTRLTVL.

This clone was recorded once. J is TRBJ2-7 and V is TRBV2; 11 nucleotides match TRBD2. The CDR3 is 16 amino acids. The V segment lost 3 bases and the J segment 4 bases; nucleotides outside the gene matches: 8. CDR1 and CDR2 (germline): SNHLY, FYNNEI. As DNA, the CDR3 is TGTGCCAGCAGTGATCGGCCCAGGACTAGCGGGTACGAGCAGTACTTC. Its protein is CASSDRPRTSGYEQYF. The whole variable domain, remainder taken from reference TRBV2 and TRBJ2-7, is EPEVTQTPSHQVTQMGQEVILRCVPISNHLYFYWYRQILGQKVEFLVSFYNNEISEKSEIFDDQFSVERPDGSNFTLKIRSTKLEDSAMYFCASSDRPRTSGYEQYFGPGTRLTVT.

This clone was seen more than once but under ten times. J is TRBJ1-1 and V is TRBV7-8; 7 bases are shared with TRBD1. J gave up 3 bases and V 2 bases, and 12 bases lay outside the gene matches. CDR1 SGHVS and CDR2 FQNEAQ come from the germline V gene. CDR3 size: 17 residues. The CDR3 sequence is CASSLHRGARLDTEAFF. In DNA, the CDR3 is TGTGCCAGCAGCTTACACAGGGGAGCGCGGTTAGACACTGAAGCTTTCTTT. The whole variable domain, remainder taken from reference TRBV7-8 and TRBJ1-1, is GAGVSQSPRYKVAKRGQDVALRCDPISGHVSLFWYQQALGQGPEFLTYFQNEAQLDKSGLPSDRFFAERPEGSVSTLKIQRTQQEDSAVYLCASSLHRGARLDTEAFFGQGTRLTVV.

The V and J genes are TRBV6-5 and TRBJ1-1; TRBD1 agrees at 7 bases. This CDR3 contains 13 residues. Losses at the gene ends were 4 bases for V and 4 bases for J; bases not matched to a gene: 3. In germline, CDR1 is MNHEY, CDR2 SVGAGI. CDR3 DNA: TGTGCCAGCAGTTTCAGACAGGGCACTGAAGCTTTCTTT. This gives the protein CASSFRQGTEAFF.

The chain recombines TRBV7-9 with TRBJ1-1; D possibly corresponds to TRBD1 (5 bases). The V end lost 8 bases, the J end lost 1 base, and 14 bases lay between the germline ends. The CDR3 contains 14 residues. The germline gives CDR1 SEHNR, CDR2 FQNEAQ (reference sequence). CDR3 DNA: TGTGCCAGCGGCCGGGGCGGGGGGAACACTGAAGCTTTCTTT. Translation gives CASGRGGGNTEAFF.

The gene calls are TRBV19 and TRBJ1-2, with 7 bases matching TRBD1. In germline, CDR1 is LNHDA, CDR2 SQIVND (reference sequence). The CDR3 spans 15 residues. Trimming took 5 bases from V and 3 from J; bases not matched to a gene: 9. CDR3 region: CASSPTGDIDYGYTF. CDR3 nucleotide sequence: TGTGCCAGTAGTCCCACAGGGGATATCGACTATGGCTACACCTTC.

J is TRBJ2-2 and V is TRBV6-5, with TRBD2 as a possible D gene (5 bases). The V gene's germline CDR1 is MNHEY and CDR2 SVGAGI. V shed 6 bases and J shed 5 bases, with 13 bases lying between them. The CDR3 sequence is 14 residues long. DNA of the CDR3: TGTGCCAGCAGGACTGGGTCGGGGACCGGGGAGCTGTTTTTT. Protein sequence: CASRTGSGTGELFF.

The chain recombines TRBV10-3 with TRBJ2-7; D unclear. This CDR3 has 15 residues. The V gene lost 0 bases and the J gene lost 3 bases, with 12 bases spanning the gap. Germline lookup yields CDR1 ENHRY and CDR2 SYGVKD. The CDR3 bases are TGTGCCATCAGTGAGTCGACCGGTCAGGACTACGAGCAGTACTTC. Translating it yields CAISESTGQDYEQYF.

This clone occurred once. The chain combines TRBV19 with TRBJ1-6; D is perhaps TRBD1 (6 bases). Germline CDR1 and CDR2: LNHDA and SQIVND (reference sequence). The CDR3 totals 15 residues. Trimming removed 5 bases from V and 4 bases from J, with 12 bases in between. As DNA, the CDR3 is TGTGCCAGTAGTCAGGGGAGTCAGTATAATTCACCCCTCCACTTT. Protein sequence: CASSQGSQYNSPLHF.

This chain uses TRBV13 with TRBJ2-7, with a tentative D call TRBD1 (6 bases). V was shortened by 4 bases and J by 0 bases, with 16 bases between the two germline ends. Germline V gives CDR1 PRHDT, CDR2 FYEKMQ (reference sequence). CDR3 size: 16 residues. DNA for the CDR3: TGTGCCAGCAGCTCTACTGGGCAGGGGTACTCCTACGAGCAGTACTTC. Amino acid sequence: CASSSTGQGYSYEQYF.

The rearrangement joins TRBV11-2 to TRBJ1-2; D is possibly TRBD1 (6 bases). Trimming removed 5 bases from V and 6 bases from J, with 13 bases in between. From germline, CDR1 is SGHAT and CDR2 FQNNGV. The CDR3 totals 13 residues. As DNA, the CDR3 is TGTGCCAGCAGCCTTGGGGGCGCGGATGGCTACACCTTC. Protein product: CASSLGGADGYTF.

The gene calls are TRBV6-5 and TRBJ1-4; 7 positions agree with TRBD1. V trimming: 5 bases; J trimming: 8 bases; junction bases outside the gene matches: 5. CDR1 MNHEY and CDR2 SVGAGI come from the germline V gene. CDR3 length equals 13 residues. The CDR3 spells CASSRQGREKLFF. CDR3 nucleotides: TGTGCCAGCAGTCGACAGGGACGAGAAAAACTGTTTTTT.

This chain joins TRBV6-5 and TRBJ2-1, with TRBD2 matching 7 bases. Germline CDR1 and CDR2: MNHEY and SVGAGI. V lost 0 bases to trimming and J lost 4 bases; unmatched junction nucleotides: 6. The CDR3 has 16 residues. CDR3 sequence (DNA): TGTGCCAGCAGTTACTCGTGGCTAGCGGAGTACAATGAGCAGTTCTTC. Translating gives CASSYSWLAEYNEQFF.

The chain has TRBV4-2 and TRBJ2-2; TRBD2 matches at 8 bases. The CDR3 totals 15 residues. V trimming: 2 bases; J trimming: 4 bases; junction bases outside the gene matches: 3. The V gene's germline CDR1 is LGHNA and CDR2 YNFKEQ. The CDR3 here is CASSQRTSITGELFF. CDR3 nucleotide sequence: TGTGCCAGCAGCCAACGGACTAGCATCACCGGGGAGCTGTTTTTT.

This clone was found once. The chain is built from TRBV11-3 and TRBJ2-2; tentatively, D is TRBD1 (5 bases). Germline CDR1 is SGHNT and CDR2 is YENEEA. Trimming removed 1 base from V and 7 bases from J, with 7 bases in between. This CDR3 comprises 13 residues. The DNA of the CDR3 is TGTGCCAGCAGCTTAGGGGGCCGCGGGGAGCTGTTTTTT. Translating it yields CASSLGGRGELFF. The full variable domain, in which reference TRBV11-3 and TRBJ2-2 provide the parts outside the CDR3, is EAGVVQSPRYKIIEKKQPVAFWCNPISGHNTLYWYLQNLGQGPELLIRYENEEAVDDSQLPKDRFSAERLKGVDSTLKIQPAELGDSAVYLCASSLGGRGELFFGEGSRLTVL.

The rearrangement joins TRBV5-4 to TRBJ2-3; 7 bases match TRBD2. With 4 bases clipped from V and 1 base from J, the junction kept 12 bases outside the gene matches. The CDR3 has 17 residues. Germline loops: CDR1 SGHNT, CDR2 YYREEE (reference sequence). CDR3 DNA: TGTGCCAGCAGCCCACGGGGGGTAGCGGCCCGCACAGATACGCAGTATTTT. Encoded protein: CASSPRGVAARTDTQYF.

This clone was picked up a small number of times. The chain employs TRBV27 and TRBJ2-7, with 8 bases that match TRBD2. Germline V gives CDR1 MNHEY, CDR2 SMNVEV (reference sequence). The CDR3 sequence is 13 residues long. V lost 8 bases, J lost 0 bases, and 3 bases stayed unmatched. The CDR3 loop reads CASRRGGSYEQYF. The DNA of the CDR3 is TGTGCCAGCCGTCGGGGGGGCTCCTACGAGCAGTACTTC.

CDR3 bases: TGTGCCACCAGCAGGGCTGGTGGGGAGCTGTTTTTT. This translates into CATSRAGGELFF. The chain joins TRBV15 to TRBJ2-2; D remains ambiguous. Germline assignment: CDR1 LNHNV and CDR2 YYDKDF (reference sequence). The CDR3 sequence is 12 residues long. V lost 3 bases and J 8 bases, leaving 7 bases between the germline ends.

This clone was detected only once. The gene calls are TRBV9 and TRBJ2-2, with 7 nucleotides matching TRBD2. V lost 0 bases and J lost 7; bases outside the gene matches: 9. Germline V lookup: CDR1 SGDLS, CDR2 YYNGEE. There are 16 residues in the CDR3. Here the CDR3 DNA reads TGTGCCAGCAGCGTAGATCAGGCGGGAGCGGGCGGGGAGCTGTTTTTT. This sequence encodes CASSVDQAGAGGELFF.

V usage is TRBV4-1 and J usage is TRBJ1-4, with D possibly being TRBD1 (5 bases). Germline V gene lookup returns CDR1 MGHRA and CDR2 YSYEKL. The CDR3 spans 15 residues. Trimming left V 0 bases short and J 10 bases short, with 15 bases between. CDR3 sequence: CASSQEVTAGGKLFF. DNA of the CDR3: TGCGCCAGCAGCCAAGAAGTGACAGCGGGGGGAAAACTGTTTTTT.